This passage covers 11 T cell receptor beta chains from one sample sequenced in a study of CD8 T cells in Susac syndrome. Random-hexamer reverse transcription was applied to roughly 0.5 to 1 ug RNA. TCRdb redid the calling of the immunoSEQ multiplex PCR reads with MiXCR, one entry per CDR3 protein. The repertoire has more than 110,000 distinct CDR3 sequences, about 93% of them found once; the top ten carry approximately 0.27%. Input material: CD8+ T cells from PBMCs. The receptors derive from a human donor in good health.

V and J are TRBV29-1 and TRBJ1-4; a possible D gene is TRBD1 (5 bases). With 8 bases removed from V and 0 bases from J, the gap between germline ends came to 16 bases. The CDR3 spans 15 residues. Germline loops: CDR1 SQVTM, CDR2 ANQGSEA. This CDR3 is CSPGTTTSTNEKLFF. The CDR3 DNA reads TGCAGCCCCGGGACGACAACCTCAACTAATGAAAAACTGTTTTTT.

The rearrangement joins TRBV15 to TRBJ2-1; D may be TRBD1 or TRBD2 (5 bases each). CDR1 is LNHNV, CDR2 YYDKDF, per germline (reference sequence). The V end lost 0 bases, the J end lost 9 bases, and 9 bases lay between the germline ends. This CDR3 contains 13 residues. The CDR3 DNA follows: TGTGCCACCAGCAGAGATGAGGGGCGTGAGCAGTTCTTC. Translated: CATSRDEGREQFF.

The chain combines TRBV6-2 or TRBV6-3 with TRBJ1-1; TRBD1 matches 7 bases. The germline gives CDR1 MNHEY, CDR2 SVGEGT. The CDR3 loop spans 14 amino acids. J was trimmed by 1 base and V by 7 bases; bases with no gene match: 6. CDR3 amino acids: CASITGQPNTEAFF. The CDR3 DNA follows: TGTGCCAGCATCACGGGACAGCCGAACACTGAAGCTTTCTTT.

The V gene is TRBV4-3, the J gene TRBJ2-1; perhaps TRBD2 as D (6 bases). CDR1 and CDR2 from the germline V gene are LGHNA and YSLEER. V was trimmed by 0 bases and J by 6 bases, leaving 18 bases between them. The CDR3 is 17 amino acids. Here the CDR3 reads CASSQDQASGGINEQFF. DNA for the CDR3: TGCGCCAGCAGCCAAGATCAGGCCAGCGGCGGGATCAATGAGCAGTTCTTC.

In its sample, this clonotype was seen once. The V gene is TRBV7-9, the J gene TRBJ2-7; weak D call: TRBD1 (6 bases). V lost 4 bases and J 0 bases, leaving 13 bases between the germline ends. The germline gives CDR1 SEHNR, CDR2 FQNEAQ (reference sequence). There are 15 residues in the CDR3. CDR3 residues: CASSYPRQASYEQYF. Here the CDR3 DNA reads TGTGCCAGCAGCTACCCGAGACAGGCCTCCTACGAGCAGTACTTC.

The rearrangement uses TRBV14 and TRBJ2-1; no reliable D call. V was pared by 10 bases and J by 8 bases, with 9 bases between. Germline V gene lookup returns CDR1 SGHDN and CDR2 FVKESK. The CDR3 is 10 residues long. CDR3 in DNA: TGTGCCATCCGTGACGATGAGCAGTTCTTC. Protein: CAIRDDEQFF.

V and J are TRBV7-3 and TRBJ2-3; D possibly corresponds to TRBD2 (5 bases). This CDR3 is 17 amino acids long. The ends were cut back, 1 base at V and 2 bases at J, with 16 bases in the middle. The germline CDR1 and CDR2 sequences are SGHTA and FQGTGA. CDR3 region: CASSLKSSSSYTDTQYF. CDR3 sequence (DNA): TGTGCCAGCAGCTTAAAGTCGTCTAGCAGCTACACAGATACGCAGTATTTT.

The chain combines TRBV20-1 with TRBJ2-7; TRBD2 agrees at 10 bases. This CDR3 has 15 amino acids. Germline-derived CDR1 and CDR2 are DFQATT and SNEGSKA (reference sequence). Trimming at V came to 6 bases and at J to 4 bases, leaving 12 bases not matched to a gene. The CDR3 DNA reads as TGCAGTGCCCAGGGATCTAGCGGGAGAATGTACGAGCAGTACTTC. Translated, it gives CSAQGSSGRMYEQYF.

The chain has TRBV15 and TRBJ2-7; 8 nucleotides line up with TRBD1. The CDR3 consists of 13 residues. Germline lookup yields CDR1 LNHNV and CDR2 YYDKDF (reference sequence). Trimming cost V 8 bases and J 4 bases; bases outside gene matches: 7. The CDR3 nucleotides read TGTGCCACCGAGGACAGGGATGATTACGAGCAGTACTTC. Residues: CATEDRDDYEQYF.

The V call is TRBV5-1, the J call TRBJ2-7, with 10 bases that match TRBD2. The V and J ends lost 5 bases and 9 bases, in that order; junction bases with no gene match: 11. The CDR3 loop spans 14 amino acids. Per the germline V gene, CDR1 is SGHRS and CDR2 is YFSETQ. Here the CDR3 DNA reads TGCGCCAGCAGTGGGGGGCTAGCGGGAGCCTTGCAGTACTTC. Translation gives CASSGGLAGALQYF.

This chain uses TRBV14 with TRBJ2-7; D is possibly TRBD1 (5 bases). The V gene's germline CDR1 is SGHDN and CDR2 FVKESK. V was cut by 4 bases and J by 0 bases, with 10 bases left in between. The CDR3 has 14 amino acids. The CDR3 here is CASSLTGSSYEQYF. The CDR3, as DNA: TGTGCCAGCAGCCTAACAGGCAGCTCCTACGAGCAGTACTTC.